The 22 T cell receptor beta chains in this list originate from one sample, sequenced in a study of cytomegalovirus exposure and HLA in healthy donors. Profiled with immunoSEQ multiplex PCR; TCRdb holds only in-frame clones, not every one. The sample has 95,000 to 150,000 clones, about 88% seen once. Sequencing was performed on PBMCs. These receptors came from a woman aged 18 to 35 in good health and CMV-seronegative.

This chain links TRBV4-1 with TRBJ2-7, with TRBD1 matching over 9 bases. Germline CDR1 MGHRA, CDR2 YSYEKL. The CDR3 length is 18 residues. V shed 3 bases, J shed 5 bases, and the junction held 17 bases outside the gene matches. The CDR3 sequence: CASSQVTSGQGPLDEQYF. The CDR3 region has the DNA TGCGCCAGCAGCCAGGTTACATCGGGACAGGGCCCTTTGGACGAGCAGTACTTC.

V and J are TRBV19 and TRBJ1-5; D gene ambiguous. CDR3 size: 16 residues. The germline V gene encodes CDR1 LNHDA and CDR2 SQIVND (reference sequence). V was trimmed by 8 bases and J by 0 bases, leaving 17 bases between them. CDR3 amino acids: CASGETDLYSNQPQHF. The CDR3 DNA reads TGTGCCAGTGGGGAGACGGATTTATATAGCAATCAGCCCCAGCATTTT.

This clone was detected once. As DNA, the CDR3 is TGTGCCAGCAGTTACCTTCTGGACTCCTGGGATGGCTACACCTTC. It encodes CASSYLLDSWDGYTF. This rearrangement joins TRBV6-6 to TRBJ1-2, with no clear D. CDR1 MNHNY and CDR2 SVGAGI come from the germline V gene (reference sequence). CDR3 length: 15 residues. The V gene lost 2 bases and the J gene lost 6 bases, with 16 bases spanning the gap.

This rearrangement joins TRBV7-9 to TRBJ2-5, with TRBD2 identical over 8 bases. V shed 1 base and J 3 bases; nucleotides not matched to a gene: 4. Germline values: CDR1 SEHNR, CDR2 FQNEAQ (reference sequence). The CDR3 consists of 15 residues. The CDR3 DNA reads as TGTGCCAGCAGCTTAGTAAGCGGGGGAAAAGAGACCCAGTACTTC. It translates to CASSLVSGGKETQYF.

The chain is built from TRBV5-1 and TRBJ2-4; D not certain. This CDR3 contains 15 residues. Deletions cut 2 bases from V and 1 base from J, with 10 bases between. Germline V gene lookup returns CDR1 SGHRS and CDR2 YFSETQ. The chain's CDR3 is CASSLMGEAKNIQYF. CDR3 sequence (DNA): TGCGCCAGCAGCTTAATGGGCGAGGCCAAAAACATTCAGTACTTC. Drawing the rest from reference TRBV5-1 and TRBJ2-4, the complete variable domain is KAGVTQTPRYLIKTRGQQVTLSCSPISGHRSVSWYQQTPGQGLQFLFEYFSETQRNKGNFPGRFSGRQFSNSRSEMNVSTLELGDSALYLCASSLMGEAKNIQYFGAGTRLSVL.

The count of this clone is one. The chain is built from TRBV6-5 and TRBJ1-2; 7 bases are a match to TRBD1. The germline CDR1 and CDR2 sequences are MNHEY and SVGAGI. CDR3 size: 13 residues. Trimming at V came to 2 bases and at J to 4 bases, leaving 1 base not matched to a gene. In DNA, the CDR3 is TGTGCCAGCAGTTACGGACAGGCCTATGGCTACACCTTC. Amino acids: CASSYGQAYGYTF.

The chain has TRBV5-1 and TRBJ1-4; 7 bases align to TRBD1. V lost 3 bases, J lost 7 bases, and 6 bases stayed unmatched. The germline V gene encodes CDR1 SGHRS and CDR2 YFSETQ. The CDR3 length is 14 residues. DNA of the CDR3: TGCGCCAGCAGCTCGACAGGGAACGGTGAAAAACTGTTTTTT. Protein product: CASSSTGNGEKLFF.

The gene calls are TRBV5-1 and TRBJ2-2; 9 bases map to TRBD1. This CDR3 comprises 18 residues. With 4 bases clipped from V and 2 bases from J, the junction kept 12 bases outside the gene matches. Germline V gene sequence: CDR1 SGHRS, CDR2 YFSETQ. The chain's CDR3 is CASSLGAGQGINTGELFF. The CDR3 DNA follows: TGCGCCAGCAGCCTGGGGGCGGGACAGGGTATCAACACCGGGGAGCTGTTTTTT.

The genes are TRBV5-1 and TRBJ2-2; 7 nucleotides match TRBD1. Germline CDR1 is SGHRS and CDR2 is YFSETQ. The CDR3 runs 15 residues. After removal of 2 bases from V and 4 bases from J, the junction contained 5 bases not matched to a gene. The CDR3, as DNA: TGCGCCAGCAGCTTCGAGACAGGGAGCACCGGGGAGCTGTTTTTT. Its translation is CASSFETGSTGELFF.

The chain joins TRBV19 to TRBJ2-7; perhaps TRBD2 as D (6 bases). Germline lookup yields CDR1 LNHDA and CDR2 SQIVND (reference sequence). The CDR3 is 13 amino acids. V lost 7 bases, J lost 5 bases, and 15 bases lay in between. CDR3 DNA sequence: TGTGCCAGTAACGGGCAGGGAGGTCACGAGCAGTACTTC. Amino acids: CASNGQGGHEQYF.

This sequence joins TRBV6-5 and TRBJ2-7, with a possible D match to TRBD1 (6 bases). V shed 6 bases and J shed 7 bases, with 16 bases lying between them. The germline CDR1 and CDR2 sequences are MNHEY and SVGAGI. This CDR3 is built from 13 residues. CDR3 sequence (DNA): TGTGCCAGCAGGAGGGACACTCCCGGAGAGCAGTACTTC. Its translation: CASRRDTPGEQYF.

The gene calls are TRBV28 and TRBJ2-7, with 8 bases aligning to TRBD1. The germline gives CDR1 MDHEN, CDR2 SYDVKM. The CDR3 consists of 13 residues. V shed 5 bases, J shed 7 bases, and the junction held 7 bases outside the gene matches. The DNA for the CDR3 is TGTGCCAGCAGTCCTGACAGGGGTTTAGAGCAGTACGTC. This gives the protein CASSPDRGLEQYV.

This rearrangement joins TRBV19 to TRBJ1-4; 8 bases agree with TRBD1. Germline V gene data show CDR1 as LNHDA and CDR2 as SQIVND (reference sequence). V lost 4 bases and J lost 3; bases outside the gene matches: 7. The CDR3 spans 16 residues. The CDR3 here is CASSRRTGLPNEKLFF. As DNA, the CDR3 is TGTGCCAGTAGTAGGAGGACAGGGTTACCTAATGAAAAACTGTTTTTT.

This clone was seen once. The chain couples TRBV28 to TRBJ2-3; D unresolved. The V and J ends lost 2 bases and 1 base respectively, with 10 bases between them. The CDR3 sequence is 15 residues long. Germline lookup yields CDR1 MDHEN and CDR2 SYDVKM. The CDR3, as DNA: TGTGCCAGCAGTTTAGAGCGAGAAGGCACAGATACGCAGTATTTT. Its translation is CASSLEREGTDTQYF. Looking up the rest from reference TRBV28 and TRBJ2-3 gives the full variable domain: DVKVTQSSRYLVKRTGEKVFLECVQDMDHENMFWYRQDPGLGLRLIYFSYDVKMKEKGDIPEGYSVSREKKERFSLILESASTNQTSMYLCASSLEREGTDTQYFGPGTRLTVL.

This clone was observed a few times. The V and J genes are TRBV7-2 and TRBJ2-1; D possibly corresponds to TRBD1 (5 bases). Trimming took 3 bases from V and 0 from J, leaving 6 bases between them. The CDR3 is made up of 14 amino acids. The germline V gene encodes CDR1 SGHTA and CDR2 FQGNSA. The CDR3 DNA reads TGTGCCAGCAGCTTGCAGGGCTCCTACAATGAGCAGTTCTTC. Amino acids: CASSLQGSYNEQFF.

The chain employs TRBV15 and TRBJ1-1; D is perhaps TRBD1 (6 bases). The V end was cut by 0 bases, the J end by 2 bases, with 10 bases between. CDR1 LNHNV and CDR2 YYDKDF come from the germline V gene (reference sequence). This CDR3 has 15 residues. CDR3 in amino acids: CATSRDYRENTEAFF. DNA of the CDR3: TGTGCCACCAGCAGAGACTACAGGGAAAACACTGAAGCTTTCTTT. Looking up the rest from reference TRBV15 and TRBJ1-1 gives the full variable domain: DAMVIQNPRYQVTQFGKPVTLSCSQTLNHNVMYWYQQKSSQAPKLLFHYYDKDFNNEADTPDNFQSRRPNTSFCFLDIRSPGLGDTAMYLCATSRDYRENTEAFFGQGTRLTVV.

CDR3 in amino acids: CASSAQGSNQPQHF. The CDR3 nucleotides are TGTGCCAGCAGCGCTCAGGGGAGCAATCAGCCCCAGCATTTT. This chain connects TRBV7-2 to TRBJ1-5; D perhaps matches TRBD1 (6 bases). Germline V gives CDR1 SGHTA, CDR2 FQGNSA. The CDR3 sequence is 14 residues long. V gave up 5 bases and J gave up 1 base, with 9 bases separating them.

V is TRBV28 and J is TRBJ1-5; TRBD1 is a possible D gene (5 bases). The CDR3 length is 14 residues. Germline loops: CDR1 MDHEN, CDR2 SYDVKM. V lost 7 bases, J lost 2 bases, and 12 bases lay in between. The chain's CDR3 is CASMGHDGNQPQHF. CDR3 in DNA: TGTGCCAGCATGGGGCACGACGGCAATCAGCCCCAGCATTTT.

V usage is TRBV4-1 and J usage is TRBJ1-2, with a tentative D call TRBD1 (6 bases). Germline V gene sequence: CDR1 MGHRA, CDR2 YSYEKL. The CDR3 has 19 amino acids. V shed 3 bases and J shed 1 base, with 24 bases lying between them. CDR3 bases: TGCGCCAGCAGCCATGCGAACCGGGGGGGCCCAATATTTAACTATGGCTACACCTTC. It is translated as CASSHANRGGPIFNYGYTF.

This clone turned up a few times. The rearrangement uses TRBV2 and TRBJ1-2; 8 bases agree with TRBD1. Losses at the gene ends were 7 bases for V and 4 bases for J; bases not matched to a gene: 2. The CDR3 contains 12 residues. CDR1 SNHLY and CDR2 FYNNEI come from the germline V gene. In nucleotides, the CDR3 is TGTGCCAGCAAGGACAGGGCCTATGGCTACACCTTC. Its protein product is CASKDRAYGYTF. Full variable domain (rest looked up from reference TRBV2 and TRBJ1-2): EPEVTQTPSHQVTQMGQEVILRCVPISNHLYFYWYRQILGQKVEFLVSFYNNEISEKSEIFDDQFSVERPDGSNFTLKIRSTKLEDSAMYFCASKDRAYGYTFGSGTRLTVV.

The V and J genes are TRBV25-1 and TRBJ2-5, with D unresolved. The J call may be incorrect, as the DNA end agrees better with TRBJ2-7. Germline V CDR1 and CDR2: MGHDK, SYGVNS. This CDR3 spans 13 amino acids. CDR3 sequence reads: CASSEGGLYEQYF. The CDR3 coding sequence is TGTGCCAGCAGTGAAGGTGGGCTCTACGAGCAGTACTTC.

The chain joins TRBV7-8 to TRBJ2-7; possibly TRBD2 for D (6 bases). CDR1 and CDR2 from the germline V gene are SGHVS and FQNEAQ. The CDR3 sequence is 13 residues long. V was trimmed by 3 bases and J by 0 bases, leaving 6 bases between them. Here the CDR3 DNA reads TGTGCCAGCAGCTTCGGGAGCTCCTACGAGCAGTACTTC. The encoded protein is CASSFGSSYEQYF.